This TCR beta chain was documented in a study of blood T cell repertoires in COVID-19. For the study at large: PBMCs, B-cell-depleted T cells, or T cells were the source of the cDNA or gDNA that made up the material.

V was trimmed by 0 bases and J by 6 bases, leaving 14 bases between them. Germline CDR1 GTSNPN, CDR2 SVGIG (reference sequence). The CDR3 is 14 residues long. In the original analysis: Amplification with reference gene primers provided the estimates of nucleated cell counts. Sequenced by immunoSEQ multiplex PCR; TCRdb stores in-frame clones only, minus some. The V and J calls and clone size are taken from that table; D and trimming were inferred from the DNA. The sample yields 100,000 to 120,000 clones, about 85% seen once. The receptor's source is a woman aged 55-70 years with COVID-19, enrolled during active disease. The sample comprised peripheral blood. V usage is TRBV30 and J usage is TRBJ1-2, with D perhaps matching TRBD1 (6 bases). The CDR3 here is CAWSVTDRRNGYTF. The CDR3 nucleotides are TGTGCCTGGAGTGTAACGGACAGACGAAATGGCTACACCTTC.